The rows below give T cell receptor beta chains drawn from one sample of a study of CD8+ T cells in alopecia areata. TCRdb's table, derived via immunoSEQ multiplex PCR, lists solely in-frame clones and lacks some. The sample includes 150,000 to 200,000 clones, about 54% of them seen just once. Sequences were obtained from CD4+ T cells sorted from blood. Source of these receptors: a human donor in good health. The CDR3 runs from the conserved cysteine through the conserved F or W. D genes are given only for firm matches. Where a row states a size, it is once, few, many or the class of an expanded clone; other rows omit it.

J gene: TRBJ1-5; clone size: -; D gene: -; V gene: TRBV19; CDR3 DNA: TGTGCCAGTAGCCCCCTGGGGGAGATCGGCAGGAATCAGCCCCAGCATTTT; CDR3 protein: CASSPLGEIGRNQPQHF
J gene: TRBJ2-7; clone size: -; D gene: -; V gene: TRBV7-8; CDR3 DNA: TGTGCCAGCAGCGAATCTTCGACCTCCTACGAGCAGTACTTC; CDR3 protein: CASSESSTSYEQYF
J gene: TRBJ2-1; clone size: few; D gene: -; V gene: TRBV19; CDR3 DNA: TGTGCCAGTTGGACGGGATCCTACAATGAGCAGTTCTTC; CDR3 protein: CASWTGSYNEQFF
J gene: TRBJ1-5; clone size: -; D gene: -; V gene: TRBV19; CDR3 DNA: TGTGCCAGTAGAGGGACGGGCAATCAGCCCCAGCATTTT; CDR3 protein: CASRGTGNQPQHF
J gene: TRBJ1-2; clone size: -; D gene: -; V gene: TRBV6-5; CDR3 DNA: TGTGCCAGCAAGGCCGGAACTAACTATGGCTACACCTTC; CDR3 protein: CASKAGTNYGYTF
J gene: TRBJ2-1; clone size: -; D gene: TRBD1; V gene: TRBV6-6; CDR3 DNA: TGTGCCAGCAGCCAGGGGGAGACGGTATACAATGAGCAGTTCTTC; CDR3 protein: CASSQGETVYNEQFF
J gene: TRBJ2-6; clone size: -; D gene: -; V gene: TRBV2; CDR3 DNA: TGTGCCAGCAGTGGGGGGTTAGTCAACGTCCTGACTTTC; CDR3 protein: CASSGGLVNVLTF
J gene: TRBJ2-1; clone size: -; D gene: -; V gene: TRBV4-2; CDR3 DNA: TGTGCCAGCAGCCCCCAGGAATGGGGTGAGCAGTTCTTC; CDR3 protein: CASSPQEWGEQFF
J gene: TRBJ2-3; clone size: -; D gene: -; V gene: TRBV7-9; CDR3 DNA: TGTGCCAGCAGCTCCTGGGGGGGCACAGATACGCAGTATTTT; CDR3 protein: CASSSWGGTDTQYF
J gene: TRBJ1-5; clone size: -; D gene: -; V gene: TRBV10-3; CDR3 DNA: TGTGCCGTAGGGGCCCCACCAAATCAGCCCCAGCATTTT; CDR3 protein: CAVGAPPNQPQHF
J gene: TRBJ2-7; clone size: -; D gene: TRBD2; V gene: TRBV19; CDR3 DNA: TGTGCCAGTTCCGAGGGAGGGTACGAGCAGTACTTC; CDR3 protein: CASSEGGYEQYF
J gene: TRBJ2-1; clone size: few; D gene: TRBD2; V gene: TRBV5-1; CDR3 DNA: TGCGCCAGCAGCTTGGATGTACTAGCGAATGAGCAGTTCTTC; CDR3 protein: CASSLDVLANEQFF
J gene: TRBJ2-1; clone size: few; D gene: -; V gene: TRBV7-8; CDR3 DNA: TGTGCCAGCGTGAAACGTACCGGACTCCACCAGTTCTTC; CDR3 protein: CASVKRTGLHQFF
J gene: TRBJ2-6; clone size: -; D gene: -; V gene: TRBV7-6; CDR3 DNA: TGTGCCAGCAGCTCTCCCAACCTGGGGGCCAACGTCCTGACTTTC; CDR3 protein: CASSSPNLGANVLTF
J gene: TRBJ1-2; clone size: -; D gene: -; V gene: TRBV25-1; CDR3 DNA: TGTGCCAGCAGTTGGAAGGGGGACGCTGGCTACACCTTC; CDR3 protein: CASSWKGDAGYTF
J gene: TRBJ1-5; clone size: -; D gene: -; V gene: TRBV2; CDR3 DNA: TGTGCCAGCAGTGAGGAGGGGGGAGGTCAGCCCCAGCATTTT; CDR3 protein: CASSEEGGGQPQHF
J gene: TRBJ2-7; clone size: -; D gene: -; V gene: TRBV14; CDR3 DNA: TGTGCCAGCAGCCTCTCCCAGTACGAGCAGTACTTC; CDR3 protein: CASSLSQYEQYF
J gene: TRBJ2-7; clone size: few; D gene: -; V gene: TRBV29-1; CDR3 DNA: TGCAGCGTTGTACTAGCCTACGGGCAGTACTTC; CDR3 protein: CSVVLAYGQYF
J gene: TRBJ1-2; clone size: -; D gene: -; V gene: TRBV27; CDR3 DNA: TGTGCCAGCAGTTTATCCCCGGACAGTCACGGCTACACCTTC; CDR3 protein: CASSLSPDSHGYTF
J gene: TRBJ1-2; clone size: few; D gene: -; V gene: TRBV7-2; CDR3 DNA: TGTGCCAGCAGCGTATATTCCGACTCTAACTATGGCTACACCTTC; CDR3 protein: CASSVYSDSNYGYTF
J gene: TRBJ2-3; clone size: -; D gene: -; V gene: TRBV29-1; CDR3 DNA: TGCAGCGTTGAACACGTGAGCACAGATACGCAGTATTTT; CDR3 protein: CSVEHVSTDTQYF
J gene: TRBJ2-1; clone size: -; D gene: -; V gene: TRBV7-2; CDR3 DNA: TGTGCCAGCAGCTTGCGGACGCGGAACAATGAGCAGTTCTTC; CDR3 protein: CASSLRTRNNEQFF
J gene: TRBJ2-1; clone size: few; D gene: TRBD2; V gene: TRBV4-1; CDR3 DNA: TGCGCCAGCAGCAGGGGACTAGCGGGAGGTAGCTCCTACAATGAGCAGTTCTTC; CDR3 protein: CASSRGLAGGSSYNEQFF
J gene: TRBJ2-2; clone size: few; D gene: TRBD1; V gene: TRBV7-9; CDR3 DNA: TGTGCCAGCGACAGGGTGACACTAACCGGGGAGCTGTTTTTT; CDR3 protein: CASDRVTLTGELFF
J gene: TRBJ1-2; clone size: -; D gene: -; V gene: TRBV30; CDR3 DNA: TGTGCCTGGAGTGCCGGCGGGGTCGGCTACACCTTC; CDR3 protein: CAWSAGGVGYTF
J gene: TRBJ2-1; clone size: -; D gene: -; V gene: TRBV25-1; CDR3 DNA: TGTGCCAGCAGTGGGTCCGATGACTTTGGGTTCTTC; CDR3 protein: CASSGSDDFGFF
J gene: TRBJ2-1; clone size: few; D gene: -; V gene: TRBV20-1; CDR3 DNA: TGCAGTGCTGCCCCGGGGGTTGAGCAGTTCTTC; CDR3 protein: CSAAPGVEQFF
J gene: TRBJ1-5; clone size: -; D gene: -; V gene: TRBV29-1; CDR3 DNA: TGCAGCGTCGGGGCCTCGAGGGATCAGCCCCAGCATTTT; CDR3 protein: CSVGASRDQPQHF
J gene: TRBJ1-4; clone size: few; D gene: -; V gene: TRBV18; CDR3 DNA: TGTGCCAGCTCACGGACTGGTAATGAAAAACTGTTTTTT; CDR3 protein: CASSRTGNEKLFF
J gene: TRBJ1-2; clone size: -; D gene: -; V gene: TRBV30; CDR3 DNA: TGTGCCTGGGGCCCACCCTATCCTATGCTCTACACCTTC; CDR3 protein: CAWGPPYPMLYTF
J gene: TRBJ1-2; clone size: -; D gene: TRBD1; V gene: TRBV30; CDR3 DNA: TGTGCCTGGAGTGGGCAGGGGGACTATGGCTACACCTTC; CDR3 protein: CAWSGQGDYGYTF
J gene: TRBJ2-7; clone size: few; D gene: TRBD2; V gene: TRBV5-5; CDR3 DNA: TGTGCCAGCAGCTTACGACTAGCGATCTACGAGCAGTACTTC; CDR3 protein: CASSLRLAIYEQYF
J gene: TRBJ2-5; clone size: once; D gene: TRBD2; V gene: TRBV25-1; CDR3 DNA: TGTGCCAGCAGTGAACCGGGAGGGCCGGGGGAGACCCAGTACTTC; CDR3 protein: CASSEPGGPGETQYF
J gene: TRBJ2-2; clone size: few; D gene: -; V gene: TRBV29-1; CDR3 DNA: TGCAGCGTTCGGAGCACTAACACCGGGGAGCTGTTTTTT; CDR3 protein: CSVRSTNTGELFF
J gene: TRBJ2-7; clone size: -; D gene: -; V gene: TRBV10-3; CDR3 DNA: TGTGCCATCAGCTACAACCATGAGAGCGAGCAGTACTTC; CDR3 protein: CAISYNHESEQYF
J gene: TRBJ2-3; clone size: -; D gene: -; V gene: TRBV29-1; CDR3 DNA: TGCAGCGCCAAAAGGGGGTCGACAGATACGCAGTATTTT; CDR3 protein: CSAKRGSTDTQYF
J gene: TRBJ2-1; clone size: -; D gene: -; V gene: TRBV20-1; CDR3 DNA: TGCAGTGCTAGAGGGGGTAATGAGCAGTTCTTC; CDR3 protein: CSARGGNEQFF
J gene: TRBJ2-1; clone size: -; D gene: TRBD2; V gene: TRBV29-1; CDR3 DNA: TGCAGCGTTGGGGTACCAGCGGGAGTGGCAAATGAGCAGTTCTTC; CDR3 protein: CSVGVPAGVANEQFF
J gene: TRBJ2-7; clone size: -; D gene: -; V gene: TRBV2; CDR3 DNA: TGTGCCAGCAGTGAAGCGCTTTCCCGGTTC; CDR3 protein: CASSEALSRF
J gene: TRBJ2-3; clone size: many; D gene: TRBD1; V gene: TRBV27; CDR3 DNA: TGTGCCAGCTGTAGACAGGGTAATACAGATACGCAGTATTTT; CDR3 protein: CASCRQGNTDTQYF
J gene: TRBJ2-1; clone size: -; D gene: TRBD2; V gene: TRBV5-8; CDR3 DNA: TGTGCCAGCAGCTTTGCGGGAGTTCCCTACAATGAGCAGTTCTTC; CDR3 protein: CASSFAGVPYNEQFF
J gene: TRBJ2-3; clone size: -; D gene: TRBD2; V gene: TRBV20-1; CDR3 DNA: TGCAGTGCCATCAGACTAGCGCAAATTTATTTT; CDR3 protein: CSAIRLAQIYF
J gene: TRBJ2-1; clone size: -; D gene: -; V gene: TRBV30; CDR3 DNA: TGTGCCTTTAGGGCCCGGGGCTGGAATGAGCAGTTCTTC; CDR3 protein: CAFRARGWNEQFF
J gene: TRBJ2-3; clone size: -; D gene: -; V gene: TRBV25-1; CDR3 DNA: TGTGCCAGCAGTTCTTATTCTCGGGACATCTATACGCAGTATTTT; CDR3 protein: CASSSYSRDIYTQYF
J gene: TRBJ2-1; clone size: few; D gene: -; V gene: TRBV29-1; CDR3 DNA: TGCAGCGCTGGTGAGGAGCAGTTCTTC; CDR3 protein: CSAGEEQFF
J gene: TRBJ1-1; clone size: few; D gene: -; V gene: TRBV7-9; CDR3 DNA: TGTGCCAGCAGCTTATCCTTGGGTTCTGAAGCTTTCTTT; CDR3 protein: CASSLSLGSEAFF
J gene: TRBJ2-7; clone size: -; D gene: -; V gene: TRBV7-9; CDR3 DNA: TGTGCCAGCAGCTCCCGGGACAACTACGAGCAGTACTTC; CDR3 protein: CASSSRDNYEQYF
J gene: TRBJ2-7; clone size: -; D gene: -; V gene: TRBV6-5; CDR3 DNA: TGTGCCAGCCTCTCAACAGAATCCTACGAGCAGTACTTC; CDR3 protein: CASLSTESYEQYF
J gene: TRBJ2-2; clone size: -; D gene: -; V gene: TRBV5-1; CDR3 DNA: TGCGCCAGCAGCTTGGATTCCAGCACCGGGGAGCTGTTTTTT; CDR3 protein: CASSLDSSTGELFF